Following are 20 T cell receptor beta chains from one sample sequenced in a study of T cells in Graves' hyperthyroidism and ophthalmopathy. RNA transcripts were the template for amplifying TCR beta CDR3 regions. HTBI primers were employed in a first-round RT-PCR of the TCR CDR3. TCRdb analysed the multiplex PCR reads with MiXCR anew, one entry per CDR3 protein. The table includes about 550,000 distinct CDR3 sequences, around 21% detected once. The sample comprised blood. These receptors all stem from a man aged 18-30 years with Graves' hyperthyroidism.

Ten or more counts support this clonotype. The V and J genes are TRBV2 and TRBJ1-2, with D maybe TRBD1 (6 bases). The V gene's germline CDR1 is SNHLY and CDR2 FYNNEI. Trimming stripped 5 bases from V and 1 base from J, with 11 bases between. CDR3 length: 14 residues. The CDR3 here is CASSPEGGNYGYTF. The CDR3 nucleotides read TGTGCCAGCAGTCCCGAGGGGGGTAACTATGGCTACACCTTC.

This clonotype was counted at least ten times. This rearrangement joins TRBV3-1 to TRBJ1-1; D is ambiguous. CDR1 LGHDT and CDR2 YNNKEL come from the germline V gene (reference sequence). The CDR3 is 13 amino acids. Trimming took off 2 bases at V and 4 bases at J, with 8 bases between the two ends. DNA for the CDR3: TGTGCCAGCAGCCAAAAGGTGGCCACTGAAGCTTTCTTT. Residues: CASSQKVATEAFF. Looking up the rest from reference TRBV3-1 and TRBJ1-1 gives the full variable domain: DTAVSQTPKYLVTQMGNDKSIKCEQNLGHDTMYWYKQDSKKFLKIMFSYNNKELIINETVPNRFSPKSPDKAHLNLHINSLELGDSAVYFCASSQKVATEAFFGQGTRLTVV.

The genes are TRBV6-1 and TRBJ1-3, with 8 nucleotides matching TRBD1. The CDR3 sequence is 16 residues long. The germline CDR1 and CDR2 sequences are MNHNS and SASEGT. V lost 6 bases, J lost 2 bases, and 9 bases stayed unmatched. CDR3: CASRARDRLTGNTIYF. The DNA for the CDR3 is TGTGCCAGCAGGGCGAGGGACAGGTTAACTGGAAACACCATATATTTT.

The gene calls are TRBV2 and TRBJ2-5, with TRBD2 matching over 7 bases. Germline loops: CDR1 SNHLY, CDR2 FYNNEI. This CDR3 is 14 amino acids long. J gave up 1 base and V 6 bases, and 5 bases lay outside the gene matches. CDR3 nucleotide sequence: TGTGCCAGCAGGGAGACTAGCCGCCAAGAGACCCAGTACTTC. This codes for CASRETSRQETQYF.

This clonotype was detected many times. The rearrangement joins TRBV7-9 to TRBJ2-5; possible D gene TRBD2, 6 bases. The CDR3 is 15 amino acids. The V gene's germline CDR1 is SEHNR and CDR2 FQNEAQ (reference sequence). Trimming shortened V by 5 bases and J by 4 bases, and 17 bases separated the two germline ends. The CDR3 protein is CASSPPGGERETQYF. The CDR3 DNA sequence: TGTGCCAGCAGCCCCCCCGGGGGTGAGCGAGAGACCCAGTACTTC. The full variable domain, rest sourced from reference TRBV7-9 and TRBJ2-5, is DTGVSQNPRHKITKRGQNVTFRCDPISEHNRLYWYRQTLGQGPEFLTYFQNEAQLEKSRLLSDRFSAERPKGSFSTLEIQRTEQGDSAMYLCASSPPGGERETQYFGPGTRLLVL.

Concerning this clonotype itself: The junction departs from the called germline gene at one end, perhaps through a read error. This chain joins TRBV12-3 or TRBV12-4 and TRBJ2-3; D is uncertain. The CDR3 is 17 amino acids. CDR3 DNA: TGTGCCAACAGTGGCGGTCCCTACCGGCTGTTGGGGGATACGCAGTATTTT. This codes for CANSGGPYRLLGDTQYF.

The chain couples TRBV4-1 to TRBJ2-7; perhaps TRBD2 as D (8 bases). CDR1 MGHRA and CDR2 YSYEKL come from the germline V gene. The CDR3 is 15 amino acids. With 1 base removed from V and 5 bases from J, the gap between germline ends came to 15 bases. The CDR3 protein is CASSQAGGGYDEQYF. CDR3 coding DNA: TGCGCCAGCAGCCAAGCGGGAGGGGGCTACGACGAGCAGTACTTC.

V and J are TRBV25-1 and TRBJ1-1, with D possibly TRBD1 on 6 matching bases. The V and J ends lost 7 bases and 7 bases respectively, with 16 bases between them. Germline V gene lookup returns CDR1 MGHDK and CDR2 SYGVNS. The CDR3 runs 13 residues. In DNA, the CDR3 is TGTGCCAGCACGGGTACAGGGCCACTTGAAGCTTTCTTT. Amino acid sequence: CASTGTGPLEAFF.

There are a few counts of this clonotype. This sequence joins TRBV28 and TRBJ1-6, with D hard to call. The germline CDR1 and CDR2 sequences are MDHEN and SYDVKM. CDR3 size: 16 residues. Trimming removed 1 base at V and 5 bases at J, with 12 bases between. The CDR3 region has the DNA TGTGCCAGCAGTTTATATGGAGGGTCAGATAATTCACCCCTCCACTTT. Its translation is CASSLYGGSDNSPLHF.

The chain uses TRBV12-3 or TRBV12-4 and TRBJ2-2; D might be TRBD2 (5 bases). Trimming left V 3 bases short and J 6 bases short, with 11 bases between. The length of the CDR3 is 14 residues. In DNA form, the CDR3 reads TGTGCCAGCAGTTTTGCCTCCGGGGCCGGGGAGCTGTTTTTT. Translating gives CASSFASGAGELFF.

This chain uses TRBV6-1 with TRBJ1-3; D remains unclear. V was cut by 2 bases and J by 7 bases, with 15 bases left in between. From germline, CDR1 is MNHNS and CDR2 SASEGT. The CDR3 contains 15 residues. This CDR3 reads CASSEPRTLGNTIYF. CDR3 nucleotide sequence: TGTGCCAGCAGTGAACCCCGGACCTTGGGGAACACCATATATTTT.

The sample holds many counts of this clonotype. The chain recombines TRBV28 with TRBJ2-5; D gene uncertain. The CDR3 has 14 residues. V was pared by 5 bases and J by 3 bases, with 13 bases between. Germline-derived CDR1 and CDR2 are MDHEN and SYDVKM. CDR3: CASSPPLGKETQYF. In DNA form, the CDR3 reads TGTGCCAGCAGTCCCCCCCTAGGAAAAGAGACCCAGTACTTC.

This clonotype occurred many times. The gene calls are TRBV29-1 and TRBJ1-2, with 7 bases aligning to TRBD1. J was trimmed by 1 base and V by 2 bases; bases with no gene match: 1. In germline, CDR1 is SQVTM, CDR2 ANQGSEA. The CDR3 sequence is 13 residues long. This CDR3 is CSVEPGGNYGYTF. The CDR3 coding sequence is TGCAGCGTTGAACCAGGGGGTAACTATGGCTACACCTTC.

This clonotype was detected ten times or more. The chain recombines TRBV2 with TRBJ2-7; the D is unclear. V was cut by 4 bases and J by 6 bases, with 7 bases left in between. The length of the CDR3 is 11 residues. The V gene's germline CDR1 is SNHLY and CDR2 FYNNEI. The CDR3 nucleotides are TGTGCCAGCAGTGGGAGTAGCGAGCAGTACTTC. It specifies CASSGSSEQYF.

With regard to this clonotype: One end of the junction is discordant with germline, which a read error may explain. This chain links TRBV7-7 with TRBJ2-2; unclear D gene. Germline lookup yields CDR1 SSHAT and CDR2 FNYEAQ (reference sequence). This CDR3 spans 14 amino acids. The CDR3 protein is CASSAAVGTGELFF. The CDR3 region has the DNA TGTGCTAGCAGCGCCGCAGTGGGCACCGGGGAGCTGTTTTTT. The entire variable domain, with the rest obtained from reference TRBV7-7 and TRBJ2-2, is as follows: GAGVSQSPRYKVTKRGQDVTLRCDPISSHATLYWYQQALGQGPEFLTYFNYEAQPDKSGLPSDRFSAERPEGSISTLTIQRTEQRDSAMYRCASSAAVGTGELFFGEGSRLTVL.

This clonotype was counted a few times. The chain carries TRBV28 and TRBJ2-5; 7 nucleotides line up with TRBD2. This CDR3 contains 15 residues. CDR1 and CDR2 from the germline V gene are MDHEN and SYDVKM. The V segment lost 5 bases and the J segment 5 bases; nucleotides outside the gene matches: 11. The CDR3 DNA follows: TGTGCCAGCAGTCGGAGCGGGAACCCCGGGGAGACCCAGTACTTC. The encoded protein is CASSRSGNPGETQYF.

CDR3 bases: TGTGCCTGGAGCGGAACAGGGGGAGGTTATAGCAATCAGCCCCAGCATTTT. This translates into CAWSGTGGGYSNQPQHF. The J gene is TRBJ1-5, the V gene TRBV30; 8 nucleotides line up with TRBD1. V dropped 3 bases and J dropped 0; count of bases not matched to a gene: 10. Germline values: CDR1 GTSNPN, CDR2 SVGIG (reference sequence). CDR3 length equals 17 residues. Full variable domain (rest looked up from reference TRBV30 and TRBJ1-5): SQTIHQWPATLVQPVGSPLSLECTVEGTSNPNLYWYRQAAGRGLQLLFYSVGIGQISSEVPQNLSASRPQDRQFILSSKKLLLSDSGFYLCAWSGTGGGYSNQPQHFGDGTRLSIL.

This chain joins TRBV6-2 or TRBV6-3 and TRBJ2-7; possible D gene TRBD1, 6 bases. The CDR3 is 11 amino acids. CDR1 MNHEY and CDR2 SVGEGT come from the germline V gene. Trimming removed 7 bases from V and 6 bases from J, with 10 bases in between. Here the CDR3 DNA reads TGTGCCAGCATCGGACAGAGCGAGCAGTACTTC. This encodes CASIGQSEQYF.

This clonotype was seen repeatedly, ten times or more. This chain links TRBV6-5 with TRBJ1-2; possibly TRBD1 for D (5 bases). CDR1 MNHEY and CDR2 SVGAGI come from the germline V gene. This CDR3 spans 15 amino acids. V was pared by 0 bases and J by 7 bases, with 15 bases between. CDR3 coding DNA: TGTGCCAGCAGTTACTCGAGGGCAGGACATCCTGGCTACACCTTC. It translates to CASSYSRAGHPGYTF.

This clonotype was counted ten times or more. The CDR3 bases are TGTGCCAGCAGACACGGACAGGCCAGCTCCTACGAGCAGTACTTC. Protein: CASRHGQASSYEQYF. J is TRBJ2-7 and V is TRBV28, with 7 nucleotides matching TRBD1. V was pared by 6 bases and J by 0 bases, with 8 bases of the junction left unmatched. Germline CDR1 reads MDHEN; CDR2 reads SYDVKM. This CDR3 comprises 15 residues. Using reference TRBV28 and TRBJ2-7 for the parts outside the CDR3, the full variable domain is DVKVTQSSRYLVKRTGEKVFLECVQDMDHENMFWYRQDPGLGLRLIYFSYDVKMKEKGDIPEGYSVSREKKERFSLILESASTNQTSMYLCASRHGQASSYEQYFGPGTRLTVT.